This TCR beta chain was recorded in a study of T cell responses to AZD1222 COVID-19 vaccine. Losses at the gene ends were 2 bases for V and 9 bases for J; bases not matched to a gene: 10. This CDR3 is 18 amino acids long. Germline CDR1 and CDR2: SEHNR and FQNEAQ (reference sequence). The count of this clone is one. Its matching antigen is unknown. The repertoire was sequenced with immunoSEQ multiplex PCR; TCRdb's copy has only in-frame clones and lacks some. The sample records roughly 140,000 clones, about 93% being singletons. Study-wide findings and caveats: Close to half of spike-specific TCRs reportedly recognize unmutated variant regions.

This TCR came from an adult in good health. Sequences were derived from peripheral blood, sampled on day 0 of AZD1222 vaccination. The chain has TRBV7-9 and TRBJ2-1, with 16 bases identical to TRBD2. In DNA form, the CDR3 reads TGTGCCAGCAGCTTAATCTCCGGGACTAGCGGGAGGGCCGGTGAGCAGTTCTTC. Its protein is CASSLISGTSGRAGEQFF.